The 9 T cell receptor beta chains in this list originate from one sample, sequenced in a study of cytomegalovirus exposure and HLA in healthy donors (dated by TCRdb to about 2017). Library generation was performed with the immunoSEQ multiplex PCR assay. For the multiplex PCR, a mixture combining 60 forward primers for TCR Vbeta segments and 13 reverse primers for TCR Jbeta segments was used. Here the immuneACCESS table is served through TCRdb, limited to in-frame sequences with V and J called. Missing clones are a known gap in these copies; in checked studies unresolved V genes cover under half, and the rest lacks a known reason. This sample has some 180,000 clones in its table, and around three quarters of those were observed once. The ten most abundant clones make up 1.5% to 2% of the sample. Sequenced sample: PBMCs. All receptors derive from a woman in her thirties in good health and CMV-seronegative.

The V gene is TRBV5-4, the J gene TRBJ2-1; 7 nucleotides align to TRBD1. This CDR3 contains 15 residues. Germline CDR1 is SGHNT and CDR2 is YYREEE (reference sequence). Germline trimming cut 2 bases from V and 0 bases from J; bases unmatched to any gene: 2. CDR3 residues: CASSLGGASYNEQFF. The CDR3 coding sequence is TGTGCCAGCAGCTTAGGGGGCGCCTCCTACAATGAGCAGTTCTTC.

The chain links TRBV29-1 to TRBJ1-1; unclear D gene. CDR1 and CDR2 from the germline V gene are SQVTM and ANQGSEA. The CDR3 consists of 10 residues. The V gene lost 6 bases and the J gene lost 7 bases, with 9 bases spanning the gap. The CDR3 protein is CSVSLLEAFF. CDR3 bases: TGCAGCGTATCACTTCTTGAAGCTTTCTTT.

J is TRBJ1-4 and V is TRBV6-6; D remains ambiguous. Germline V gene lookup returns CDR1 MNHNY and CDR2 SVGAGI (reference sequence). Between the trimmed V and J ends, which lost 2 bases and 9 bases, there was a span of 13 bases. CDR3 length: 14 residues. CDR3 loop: CASSYNPRQKKLFF. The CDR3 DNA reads TGTGCCAGCAGTTACAACCCCCGTCAGAAAAAACTGTTTTTT.

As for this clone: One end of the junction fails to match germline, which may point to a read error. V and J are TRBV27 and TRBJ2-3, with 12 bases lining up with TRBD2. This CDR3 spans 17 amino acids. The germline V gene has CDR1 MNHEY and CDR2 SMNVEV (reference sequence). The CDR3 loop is CASRASGRVLGTDMQYF. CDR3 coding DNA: TGTGCCAGCAGGGCTAGCGGGAGGGTCTTGGGAACAGATATGCAGTATTTT.

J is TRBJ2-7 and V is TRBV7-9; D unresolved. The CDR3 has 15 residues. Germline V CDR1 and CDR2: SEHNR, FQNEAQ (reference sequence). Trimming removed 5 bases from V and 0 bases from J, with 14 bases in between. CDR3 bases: TGTGCCAGCAGCCCTTCTTTGGGCCTCTCCTACGAGCAGTACTTC. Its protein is CASSPSLGLSYEQYF.

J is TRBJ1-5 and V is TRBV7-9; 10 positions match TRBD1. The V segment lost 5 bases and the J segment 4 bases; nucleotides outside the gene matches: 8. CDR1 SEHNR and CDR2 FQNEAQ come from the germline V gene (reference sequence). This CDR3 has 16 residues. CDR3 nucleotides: TGTGCCAGCAGCCATAGGGGGACAGGGGAGAATCAGCCCCAGCATTTT. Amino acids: CASSHRGTGENQPQHF. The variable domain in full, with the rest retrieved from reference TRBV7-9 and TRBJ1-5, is DTGVSQNPRHKITKRGQNVTFRCDPISEHNRLYWYRQTLGQGPEFLTYFQNEAQLEKSRLLSDRFSAERPKGSFSTLEIQRTEQGDSAMYLCASSHRGTGENQPQHFGDGTRLSIL.

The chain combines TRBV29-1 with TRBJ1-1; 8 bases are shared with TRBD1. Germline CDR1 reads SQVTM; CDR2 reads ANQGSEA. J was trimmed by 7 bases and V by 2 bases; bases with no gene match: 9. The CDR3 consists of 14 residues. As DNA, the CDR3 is TGCAGCGTTGAACGGAGACAGGGGCTAGTTGAAGCTTTCTTT. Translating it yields CSVERRQGLVEAFF.

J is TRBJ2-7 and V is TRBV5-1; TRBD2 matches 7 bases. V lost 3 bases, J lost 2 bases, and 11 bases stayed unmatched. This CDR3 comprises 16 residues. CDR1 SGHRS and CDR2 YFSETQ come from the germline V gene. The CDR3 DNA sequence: TGCGCCAGCAGCTCCGGGATAGCGGGCTTTCCCTACGAGCAGTACTTC. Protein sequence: CASSSGIAGFPYEQYF.

The CDR3: CASSPRQGKEEKLFF. The CDR3, as DNA: TGTGCCAGTAGCCCCCGACAGGGGAAAGAAGAAAAACTGTTTTTT. The genes are TRBV19 and TRBJ1-4; 8 bases line up with TRBD1. The germline gives CDR1 LNHDA, CDR2 SQIVND (reference sequence). J gave up 8 bases and V 6 bases, and 11 bases lay outside the gene matches. The CDR3 consists of 15 residues.